The next 17 T cell receptor beta chains were all read from a single sample in a study of blood T cell repertoires in COVID-19. The method was immunoSEQ multiplex PCR; TCRdb's version includes in-frame clones alone and lacks a portion of them. In the table there are more than 75,000 clones, around 84% of which are singletons. The sequenced sample consisted of peripheral blood. The receptors were gathered from a man between 60 and 70 years old with acute or convalescent COVID-19.

Only a few counts were recorded for this clone. This chain connects TRBV5-8 to TRBJ1-3; D gene unclear. The V and J ends lost 3 bases and 0 bases respectively, with 10 bases between them. CDR3 length: 15 amino acids. The V gene's germline CDR1 is SGHTS and CDR2 YDEGEE. In nucleotides, the CDR3 is TGTGCCAGCAGCTGGGGAGTCCTCTCTGGAAACACCATATATTTT. Amino acids: CASSWGVLSGNTIYF.

This clone turned up a few times. The rearrangement uses TRBV19 and TRBJ1-4; 9 nucleotides match TRBD1. Trimming at V came to 6 bases and at J to 3 bases, leaving 8 bases not matched to a gene. The CDR3 contains 16 residues. The germline V gene encodes CDR1 LNHDA and CDR2 SQIVND (reference sequence). The CDR3 loop reads CASRTTWTGANEKLFF. The DNA of the CDR3 is TGTGCCAGTAGAACTACCTGGACAGGGGCTAATGAAAAACTGTTTTTT.

The chain links TRBV2 to TRBJ1-6; D is possibly TRBD1 (6 bases). V was shortened by 8 bases and J by 4 bases, with 15 bases between the two germline ends. The CDR3 is 15 amino acids. CDR1 is SNHLY, CDR2 FYNNEI, per germline. The CDR3 DNA reads TGTGCCAGCCTTCTAAGGGGACAATATAATTCACCCCTCCACTTT. Encoded protein: CASLLRGQYNSPLHF. The full variable domain, with the rest looked up from reference TRBV2 and TRBJ1-6, is EPEVTQTPSHQVTQMGQEVILRCVPISNHLYFYWYRQILGQKVEFLVSFYNNEISEKSEIFDDQFSVERPDGSNFTLKIRSTKLEDSAMYFCASLLRGQYNSPLHFGNGTRLTVT.

This clone was detected only once. In DNA form, the CDR3 reads TGCGCCAGCAGCAGGTCAGGGGAAAGAAACACCATATATTTT. Encoded protein: CASSRSGERNTIYF. The V call is TRBV5-1, the J call TRBJ1-3; the D gene is possibly TRBD1 (6 bases). From germline, CDR1 is SGHRS and CDR2 YFSETQ. The CDR3 is 14 residues long. V dropped 4 bases and J dropped 5 bases, with 13 bases sitting between them.

V usage is TRBV19 and J usage is TRBJ2-4; 9 bases are shared with TRBD1. CDR1 is LNHDA, CDR2 SQIVND, per germline (reference sequence). V dropped 3 bases and J dropped 4; count of bases not matched to a gene: 4. CDR3 size: 15 residues. DNA of the CDR3: TGTGCCAGTAGTATGGACAGGGGCCCAAAAAACATTCAGTACTTC. Amino acid sequence: CASSMDRGPKNIQYF.

V is TRBV28 and J is TRBJ1-2; TRBD1 agrees at 10 bases. The CDR3 loop spans 15 amino acids. Germline CDR1 and CDR2: MDHEN and SYDVKM. With V trimmed by 1 base and J by 8 bases, 7 bases remained unmatched. The chain's CDR3 is CASSLYRQGAVGYTF. The CDR3 DNA reads TGTGCCAGCAGTTTATACAGACAGGGGGCAGTAGGCTACACCTTC.

The chain couples TRBV7-2 to TRBJ2-3; 11 bases agree with TRBD2. V dropped 1 base and J dropped 3; count of bases not matched to a gene: 6. The CDR3 totals 17 residues. Per germline, CDR1 SGHTA and CDR2 FQGNSA. The CDR3, as DNA: TGTGCCAGCAGCTTAGTGGCTAGCGGGGGGTCAACAGATACGCAGTATTTT. Protein: CASSLVASGGSTDTQYF.

This clone was detected a few times. This sequence joins TRBV18 and TRBJ2-7; 8 bases align to TRBD1. The CDR3 runs to 15 residues. Germline V gene data show CDR1 as KGHSH and CDR2 as LQKENI. J lost 6 bases, V lost 3 bases, and 10 bases had no gene match. For the CDR3, the DNA is TGTGCCAGCTCACCTGCCCGACAGGGGTTGGGCGAGCAGTACGTC. Translation: CASSPARQGLGEQYV.

In this sample, this clone turned up a few times. The CDR3 sequence: CASSKPGRSGNTIYF. As DNA, the CDR3 is TGTGCCAGCAGTAAACCGGGGAGGTCTGGAAACACCATATATTTT. The chain has TRBV2 and TRBJ1-3; D is undetermined. The CDR3 runs 15 residues. Germline V gene data show CDR1 as SNHLY and CDR2 as FYNNEI. Trimming took 5 bases from V and 1 from J, leaving 12 bases between them.

The J gene is TRBJ1-1, the V gene TRBV28; D is undetermined. This CDR3 is built from 15 residues. Trimming took 6 bases from V and 1 from J, leaving 15 bases between them. Germline-derived CDR1 and CDR2 are MDHEN and SYDVKM. The CDR3 nucleotides read TGTGCCAGCAGCCCCATTAAGGAGGGGAACACTGAAGCTTTCTTT. Translated, it gives CASSPIKEGNTEAFF.

The J gene is TRBJ1-1, the V gene TRBV7-9; TRBD1 agrees at 7 bases. CDR3 length equals 14 residues. Germline CDR1 and CDR2: SEHNR and FQNEAQ (reference sequence). Trimming took 3 bases from V and 5 from J; bases not matched to a gene: 6. CDR3 coding DNA: TGTGCCAGCAGCTTTGCAGGGGGTTGGACTGAAGCTTTCTTT. Protein sequence: CASSFAGGWTEAFF.

The chain carries TRBV7-6 and TRBJ2-1, with TRBD2 matching 8 bases. This CDR3 spans 14 amino acids. Germline V lookup: CDR1 SGHVS, CDR2 FNYEAQ. V dropped 6 bases and J dropped 6; count of bases not matched to a gene: 7. CDR3 in amino acids: CASSKAGAGNEQFF. Written as DNA, the CDR3 is TGTGCCAGCAGTAAAGCGGGGGCCGGCAATGAGCAGTTCTTC. Based on the CDR3 plus reference TRBV7-6 and TRBJ2-1, the full variable domain is GAGVSQSPRYKVTKRGQDVALRCDPISGHVSLYWYRQALGQGPEFLTYFNYEAQQDKSGLPNDRFSAERPEGSISTLTIQRTEQRDSAMYRCASSKAGAGNEQFFGPGTRLTVL.

The gene calls are TRBV5-1 and TRBJ1-4; D possibly corresponds to TRBD1 (6 bases). Germline-derived CDR1 and CDR2 are SGHRS and YFSETQ. The V and J ends lost 4 bases and 8 bases respectively, with 18 bases between them. This CDR3 region has 15 residues. The CDR3 sequence: CASSTVNRVGEKLFF. The CDR3 DNA sequence: TGCGCCAGCAGCACAGTGAACAGGGTAGGGGAAAAACTGTTTTTT.

This clone has only one observation. The rearrangement joins TRBV3-1 (or the pseudogene TRBV3-2) to TRBJ1-5, with D uncertain. CDR1 is LGHDT, CDR2 YNNKEL, per germline (reference sequence). The CDR3 has 14 residues. The ends were cut back, 1 base at V and 1 base at J, with 5 bases in the middle. In DNA form, the CDR3 reads TGTGCCAGCAGCCAAGCCGGGAGCAATCAGCCCCAGCATTTT. Translation gives CASSQAGSNQPQHF.

In its sample, this clone was seen a few times. The chain joins TRBV4-1 to TRBJ1-2; D call uncertain. The CDR3 sequence is 15 residues long. The V end lost 0 bases, the J end lost 4 bases, and 12 bases lay between the germline ends. CDR1 MGHRA and CDR2 YSYEKL come from the germline V gene. The CDR3 region has the DNA TGCGCCAGCAGCCAAGATCTTCCGGGTTCCTATGGCTACACCTTC. Translation gives CASSQDLPGSYGYTF.

V and J are TRBV28 and TRBJ2-1; no clear D. Germline V gene lookup returns CDR1 MDHEN and CDR2 SYDVKM. Trimming removed 2 bases from V and 5 bases from J, with 10 bases in between. The CDR3 loop spans 14 amino acids. The CDR3 spells CASSLRQLDNEQFF. CDR3 DNA: TGTGCCAGCAGTTTACGACAATTAGACAATGAGCAGTTCTTC.

V and J are TRBV5-1 and TRBJ1-1; 8 positions match TRBD1. The CDR3 totals 13 residues. V shed 2 bases and J 5 bases; nucleotides not matched to a gene: 2. CDR1 is SGHRS and CDR2 is YFSETQ in the germline V gene. Written as DNA, the CDR3 is TGCGCCAGCAGCTTCACAGGGGGGACTGAAGCTTTCTTT. Its translation: CASSFTGGTEAFF.